Below, 3 T cell receptor beta chains from the same sample are listed, as sequenced in a study of neoadjuvant anti-PD-1 for oral cavity cancer. The time point was: after neoadjuvant nivolumab, at surgical resection. Produced via immunoSEQ multiplex PCR; TCRdb's table is partial and in-frame only. Of roughly 7,500 clones in the sample, nearly 70% are singletons; the top ten hold 3%. This sample comprised PBMCs, obtained after nivolumab (anti-PD-1) treatment. The receptor source for this set is a person between 40 and 85 years old with oral cavity squamous cell carcinoma.

The chain couples TRBV5-1 to TRBJ2-1, with D possibly being TRBD1 or TRBD2 (6 bases each). V lost 0 bases to trimming and J lost 5 bases, with 15 bases between them. The length of the CDR3 is 16 residues. Germline lookup yields CDR1 SGHRS and CDR2 YFSETQ. The CDR3 region has the DNA TGCGCCAGCAGCTTGGTGGGGGGCTTGGGGAACAATGAGCAGTTCTTC. Its protein is CASSLVGGLGNNEQFF.

This clone was detected a few times. The chain uses TRBV2 and TRBJ1-5, with D possibly matching TRBD1 (6 bases). Germline-derived CDR1 and CDR2 are SNHLY and FYNNEI. V dropped 8 bases and J dropped 4 bases, with 15 bases sitting between them. The CDR3 contains 14 residues. This CDR3 is CASRTGTGNQPQHF. For the CDR3, the DNA is TGTGCCAGCCGTACAGGGACGGGGAATCAGCCCCAGCATTTT.

This clone showed up just a few times. The CDR3 nucleotides read TGTGCCAGCAGTTGGGTGACTAGCGGGGGGACAGATACGCAGTATTTT. Protein product: CASSWVTSGGTDTQYF. The rearrangement joins TRBV6-6 to TRBJ2-3; 13 bases fit TRBD2. The CDR3 covers 16 residues. After removal of 4 bases from V and 3 bases from J, the junction contained 4 bases not matched to a gene. CDR1 and CDR2 from the germline V gene are MNHNY and SVGAGI (reference sequence).